This record looks at one T cell receptor (beta chain) sequence and its context. Its antigen is unknown. It may be a read error: a sequence one base away is much more abundant. The CDR3 runs 11 residues. CDR1 and CDR2 (germline): SEHNR, FQNEAQ (reference sequence). Trimming shortened V by 5 bases and J by 7 bases, and 9 bases separated the two germline ends. Exclusion criteria comprised uncontrolled infection, other autoimmune disease, pregnancy or lactation. In making diagnoses, clinical symptoms, serum thyroxine and TRAb, thyroid ultrasound and orbital computed tomography were all used. This sample is drawn from a study of T cells in Graves' hyperthyroidism and ophthalmopathy. Overall study results and limits: The model identified upcoming ophthalmopathy a median about 6.5 months ahead of onset. Most thyroid clonotypes that were expanded above 0.001 also turned up in blood.

Using RNA transcripts as the source, TCR beta CDR3 regions were amplified. In the first-round RT-PCR of the TCR CDR3, the HTBI primer set was used. TCRdb processed the multiplex PCR reads anew with MiXCR; each CDR3 protein has one entry. The sample holds about 700,000 distinct CDR3 sequences, 45% seen once. The sequenced sample consisted of peripheral blood or thyroid tissue (not recorded which). The chain couples TRBV7-9 to TRBJ2-7; D perhaps matches TRBD2 (6 bases). The clonotype comes from an adult man with Graves' disease, either hyperthyroidism or ophthalmopathy (not recorded which). CDR3 in DNA: TGTGCCAGCAGCGAGGCGGGGGAGCAGTACTTC. Residues: CASSEAGEQYF.